A single sample is the source of the 15 T cell receptor beta chains below, sequenced in a study of T cell repertoires in cytomegalovirus infection. TCRdb used MiXCR to reprocess the reads, holding one entry per CDR3 protein. The data hold 200,000 to 250,000 distinct CDR3 sequences, with 22% observed a single time. The specimen sequenced was CD8+ T cells from PBMCs. Receptors were obtained from a human donor in good health (CMV status not recorded). Some clones in this sample may be carry-over from other donors' samples.

This clonotype was observed a few times. The chain carries TRBV14 and TRBJ2-7; no definite D call. The germline gives CDR1 SGHDN, CDR2 FVKESK. This CDR3 has 13 residues. Trimming took off 2 bases at V and 5 bases at J, with 10 bases between the two ends. CDR3 in DNA: TGTGCCAGCAGCCAACCTCACTCGGACGAGCAGTACTTC. Amino acids: CASSQPHSDEQYF.

A single count supports this clonotype. The rearrangement uses TRBV11-2 and TRBJ2-1; no clear D gene. CDR1 and CDR2 (germline): SGHAT, FQNNGV. CDR3 length equals 15 residues. V lost 1 base and J 8 bases, leaving 15 bases between the germline ends. CDR3 DNA: TGTGCCAGCAGCTTAGCGGTTATCGGGCCCGATGAGCAGTTCTTC. Amino acid sequence: CASSLAVIGPDEQFF.

V gene TRBV19 combines with J gene TRBJ2-1; the D is unclear. CDR3 length: 14 residues. Germline assignment: CDR1 LNHDA and CDR2 SQIVND (reference sequence). Trimming took 3 bases from V and 4 from J, leaving 10 bases between them. Written as DNA, the CDR3 is TGTGCCAGTAGTATTGCCCTAGAATACAATGAGCAGTTCTTC. Translating gives CASSIALEYNEQFF.

This clonotype was seen only a few times. V gene TRBV6-2 or TRBV6-3 combines with J gene TRBJ1-2; D not certain. V lost 0 bases and J 3 bases, leaving 5 bases between the germline ends. Germline V gene lookup returns CDR1 MNHEY and CDR2 SVGEGT. The CDR3 is 13 amino acids. This CDR3 reads CASSYSAYYGYTF. The CDR3 region has the DNA TGTGCCAGCAGTTACTCCGCGTACTATGGCTACACCTTC.

The sample holds many counts of this clonotype. This chain connects TRBV4-1 to TRBJ2-7; possibly TRBD2 for D (7 bases). CDR1 and CDR2 from the germline V gene are MGHRA and YSYEKL. V gave up 6 bases and J gave up 7 bases, with 16 bases separating them. This CDR3 has 13 residues. The CDR3 DNA reads as TGCGCCAGCAGTGACACAGGGAGGGGGGAGCAGTACTTC. Protein sequence: CASSDTGRGEQYF.

Only a few counts were recorded for this clonotype. The genes are TRBV27 and TRBJ1-4; no definite D call. Trimming left V 0 bases short and J 4 bases short, with 6 bases between. Germline V lookup: CDR1 MNHEY, CDR2 SMNVEV (reference sequence). The CDR3 contains 14 residues. The CDR3 DNA reads as TGTGCCAGCAGTTTATCCAGGTTTAATGAAAAACTGTTTTTT. As protein: CASSLSRFNEKLFF.

The chain uses TRBV5-1 and TRBJ2-7; 8 bases map to TRBD1. Losses at the gene ends were 4 bases for V and 7 bases for J; bases not matched to a gene: 10. The CDR3 is 14 residues long. Per the germline V gene, CDR1 is SGHRS and CDR2 is YFSETQ. The CDR3 region is CASSDLDRVGEQYF. The CDR3 region has the DNA TGCGCCAGCAGCGACCTGGACAGGGTCGGGGAGCAGTACTTC.

This clonotype was picked up many times. The chain joins TRBV6-1 to TRBJ2-1; TRBD2 matches 8 bases. Trimming at V came to 6 bases and at J to 0 bases, leaving 4 bases not matched to a gene. This CDR3 is 15 amino acids long. Germline lookup yields CDR1 MNHNS and CDR2 SASEGT. The CDR3 spells CASSPGGSSYNEQFF. CDR3 DNA: TGTGCCAGCAGCCCGGGGGGGAGCTCCTACAATGAGCAGTTCTTC.

This clonotype was seen more than once but under ten times. The gene calls are TRBV7-9 and TRBJ2-7, with 8 nucleotides matching TRBD1. The CDR3 has 15 residues. The ends lost 5 bases at V and 2 bases at J; junction bases unmatched: 8. CDR1 and CDR2 (germline): SEHNR, FQNEAQ (reference sequence). The CDR3 DNA reads TGTGCCAGCAGCACGCCTGACAGGGGTCCCTACGAGCAGTACTTC. As protein: CASSTPDRGPYEQYF.

CDR3 amino acids: CSARPAGVQPQHF. In nucleotides, the CDR3 is TGCAGTGCTAGACCTGCAGGCGTTCAGCCCCAGCATTTT. The chain uses TRBV20-1 and TRBJ1-5; D remains ambiguous. In germline, CDR1 is DFQATT, CDR2 SNEGSKA (reference sequence). V lost 2 bases and J lost 6, with 11 bases in between. This CDR3 has 13 amino acids.

In its sample, this clonotype was seen a few times. The chain links TRBV12-5 to TRBJ1-2; the D gene is possibly TRBD1 (6 bases). Germline CDR1 reads LGHNT; CDR2 reads FRNRAP. V was pared by 5 bases and J by 4 bases, with 17 bases between. The CDR3 runs 15 residues. The CDR3 region is CASGPNEGDLYGYTF. The CDR3, as DNA: TGTGCTAGTGGTCCGAACGAGGGGGACCTCTATGGCTACACCTTC.

In nucleotides, the CDR3 is TGTGCCAGCAGTTCGGGCCTCCCGGAGGCGGGTTTCTATGGCTACACCTTC. Residues: CASSSGLPEAGFYGYTF. The chain carries TRBV28 and TRBJ1-2; D is unclear. This CDR3 region has 17 residues. CDR1 MDHEN and CDR2 SYDVKM come from the germline V gene. V was trimmed by 4 bases and J by 4 bases, leaving 22 bases between them.

This clonotype was seen repeatedly, ten times or more. The rearrangement links TRBV7-9 to TRBJ1-1; D possibly corresponds to TRBD1 (5 bases). The CDR3 spans 16 residues. Looked up from germline, CDR1 is SEHNR and CDR2 is FQNEAQ (reference sequence). The V end was cut by 4 bases, the J end by 1 base, with 16 bases between. In DNA, the CDR3 is TGTGCCAGCAGCTCCCCGACGTGGGGGAGGAACACTGAAGCTTTCTTT. Its translation is CASSSPTWGRNTEAFF.

This sequence joins TRBV20-1 and TRBJ2-1, with 8 positions matching TRBD1. In germline, CDR1 is DFQATT, CDR2 SNEGSKA (reference sequence). V trimming: 5 bases; J trimming: 8 bases; junction bases outside the gene matches: 11. The CDR3 extends over 14 amino acids. The CDR3 spells CSASGQGTSYEQFF. CDR3 in DNA: TGCAGTGCTTCCGGACAGGGTACAAGTTATGAGCAGTTCTTC.

The J gene is TRBJ2-7, the V gene TRBV7-9; 7 bases are a match to TRBD2. The CDR3 has 14 residues. Germline V CDR1 and CDR2: SEHNR, FQNEAQ (reference sequence). Trimming took 4 bases from V and 2 from J; bases not matched to a gene: 5. As DNA, the CDR3 is TGTGCCAGCAGCTCAGCTCGGGGGGCCTACGAGCAGTACTTC. Amino acid sequence: CASSSARGAYEQYF.